The next 25 T cell receptor beta chains were all read from a single sample in a study of regulatory T cells in long-lasting Graves disease (dated by TCRdb to the early 2020s). The library was prepared using multiplex PCR. TCRdb records Illumina HiSeq 4000 as the sequencer. To build TCR beta libraries, CDR3 regions were amplified by Arm-PCR using iRepertoire HTBI primers. The raw public reads went through TCRdb reprocessing: fastp at Q25, MiXCR clone calling, in-frame beta chains kept. Duplicate CDR3 protein sequences are folded into a single record with the most common DNA and genes. The sample contains some 370,000 distinct CDR3 sequences, 20% of them found a single time. Jointly, the top ten make up under 25% of the sample. Read against the paper, the sample's time point label means: persistent/refractory GD, antithyroid drugs over 5 years with positive TRAb. RNA was extracted from PBMCs in TRIzol for both TCR sequencing and RNA sequencing.

Here the sequenced sample was peripheral blood mononuclear cells (PBMCs), taken when the disease was refractory, from a patient treated with antithyroid drugs. These receptors came from a female donor with Graves disease.

Points on this clonotype: This probably arose from a read error, given a far larger clone one base away. Because it lacks the conserved phenylalanine or tryptophan at the end, this CDR3 is likely a read error. This chain links TRBV2 with TRBJ2-5; unclear D gene. This CDR3 contains 11 residues. Germline V gene lookup returns CDR1 SNHLY and CDR2 FYNNEI. With 8 bases removed from V and 7 bases from J, the gap between germline ends came to 11 bases. The CDR3: CASSRIGTQYL. The CDR3 DNA reads as TGTGCCAGCTCCAGGATAGGGACCCAGTACCTC.

This clonotype was detected only a few times. CDR3 sequence reads: CASSQGATLFYEQYF. The CDR3 DNA reads as TGTGCCAGCAGCCAAGGGGCGACATTGTTCTACGAGCAGTACTTC. The V call is TRBV14, the J call TRBJ2-7; D not resolved. The CDR3 has 15 residues. V was shortened by 1 base and J by 3 bases, with 13 bases between the two germline ends. Germline values: CDR1 SGHDN, CDR2 FVKESK.

The chain uses TRBV20-1 and TRBJ2-5; tentative D call: TRBD1 (5 bases). The germline V gene encodes CDR1 DFQATT and CDR2 SNEGSKA (reference sequence). This CDR3 contains 14 residues. Trimming pared 0 bases from V and 5 bases from J, leaving 13 bases between. CDR3 residues: CSAREDTGEETQYF. DNA for the CDR3: TGCAGTGCTAGAGAGGACACGGGCGAGGAGACCCAGTACTTC.

This clonotype was observed at least ten times. The CDR3: CSARDLVLAGETGELFF. As DNA, the CDR3 is TGCAGTGCTAGAGATCTCGTCCTAGCGGGAGAAACCGGGGAGCTGTTTTTT. The J gene is TRBJ2-2, the V gene TRBV20-1; 10 nucleotides agree with TRBD2. The CDR3 has 17 residues. Germline V gives CDR1 DFQATT, CDR2 SNEGSKA (reference sequence). The junction had 9 bases not matched to a gene; V was cut back by 0 bases and J by 5 bases.

The CDR3 nucleotides are TGTGCCTCAAAACAGGGGGCAACTAATGAAAAACTGTTTTTT. Encoded protein: CASKQGATNEKLFF. The genes are TRBV15 and TRBJ1-4; 8 nucleotides match TRBD1. Looked up from germline, CDR1 is LNHNV and CDR2 is YYDKDF (reference sequence). With V trimmed by 11 bases and J by 0 bases, 5 bases remained unmatched. The CDR3 length is 14 residues.

This clonotype was seen ten or more times. The chain recombines TRBV12-3 or TRBV12-4 with TRBJ2-4; 11 bases map to TRBD2. J was trimmed by 2 bases and V by 6 bases; bases with no gene match: 3. There are 15 residues in the CDR3. This chain's CDR3 is CASSASGRSKNIQYF. CDR3 nucleotide sequence: TGTGCCAGCAGCGCTAGCGGGAGGTCCAAAAACATTCAGTACTTC.

This clonotype was seen a few times. V usage is TRBV20-1 and J usage is TRBJ1-6; no clear D. Trimming cost V 1 base and J 9 bases, with 10 bases left between them. Germline loops: CDR1 DFQATT, CDR2 SNEGSKA (reference sequence). The CDR3 spans 13 residues. The chain's CDR3 is CSARGRVASPLHF. DNA of the CDR3: TGCAGTGCTAGAGGTCGTGTTGCTTCACCCCTCCACTTT.

This clonotype has just a few counts. The V and J genes are TRBV12-3 or TRBV12-4 and TRBJ1-1; TRBD1 is a possible D gene (5 bases). V lost 4 bases, J lost 7 bases, and 16 bases lay in between. CDR3 length: 14 amino acids. DNA of the CDR3: TGTGCCAGCAGTTCCGGGACGGGGAGAGGTGAAGCTTTCTTT. This encodes CASSSGTGRGEAFF.

This clonotype occurred many times. The chain combines TRBV28 with TRBJ1-6; possibly TRBD1 for D (5 bases). V was clipped by 7 bases and J by 2 bases, with 18 bases between them. The CDR3 length is 17 residues. Germline CDR1 MDHEN, CDR2 SYDVKM. The CDR3 DNA follows: TGTGCCAGCAAGCAACAGGCGTGGGGGACCTATAATTCACCCCTCCACTTT. Its protein is CASKQQAWGTYNSPLHF.

This clonotype showed up many times. This chain connects TRBV2 to TRBJ1-3, with a possible D match to TRBD1 (5 bases). This CDR3 contains 14 residues. Deletions cut 4 bases from V and 4 bases from J, with 11 bases between. Per germline, CDR1 SNHLY and CDR2 FYNNEI. CDR3 amino acids: CASSGSAGGNTIYF. CDR3 coding DNA: TGTGCCAGCAGTGGCTCGGCAGGGGGAAACACCATATATTTT.

V and J are TRBV27 and TRBJ1-2; TRBD1 is a possible D gene (5 bases). CDR3 size: 13 residues. The ends were cut back, 3 bases at V and 7 bases at J, with 12 bases in the middle. Germline V gene sequence: CDR1 MNHEY, CDR2 SMNVEV (reference sequence). For the CDR3, the DNA is TGTGCCAGCAGTTTTGAGGGGCGCTTTGGCTACACCTTC. It is translated as CASSFEGRFGYTF.

This clonotype was seen a few times. The chain joins TRBV15 to TRBJ1-2; TRBD1 matches at 7 bases. V gave up 5 bases and J gave up 4 bases; unmatched junction bases: 7. Germline values: CDR1 LNHNV, CDR2 YYDKDF (reference sequence). This CDR3 has 14 residues. CDR3 protein: CATSVDRAIYGYTF. Here the CDR3 DNA reads TGTGCCACCAGCGTTGACAGGGCCATCTATGGCTACACCTTC.

The chain joins TRBV29-1 to TRBJ1-5; unclear D gene. There are 14 residues in the CDR3. V was trimmed by 6 bases and J by 2 bases, leaving 14 bases between them. Germline V lookup: CDR1 SQVTM, CDR2 ANQGSEA. The CDR3 is CSVAEGTGNQPQHF. The CDR3 DNA reads TGCAGCGTCGCGGAGGGTACTGGCAATCAGCCCCAGCATTTT. Drawing the rest from reference TRBV29-1 and TRBJ1-5, the complete variable domain is SAVISQKPSRDICQRGTSLTIQCQVDSQVTMMFWYRQQPGQSLTLIATANQGSEATYESGFVIDKFPISRPNLTFSTLTVSNMSPEDSSIYLCSVAEGTGNQPQHFGDGTRLSIL.

This clonotype was counted only a few times. This rearrangement joins TRBV4-3 to TRBJ2-2; TRBD1 aligns across 10 bases. CDR1 and CDR2 from the germline V gene are LGHNA and YSLEER. V dropped 3 bases and J dropped 3; count of bases not matched to a gene: 7. The CDR3 runs 17 residues. The CDR3 DNA reads TGCGCCAGCAGCCAGTACTGGGGACAGGGGCACACCGGGGAGCTGTTTTTT. Translation: CASSQYWGQGHTGELFF.

This clonotype was observed many times. The V call is TRBV20-1, the J call TRBJ2-4; either TRBD1 or TRBD2 may fit D (5 bases each). The germline V and J ends were trimmed by 6 bases and 4 bases, with 16 bases remaining between them. Germline V lookup: CDR1 DFQATT, CDR2 SNEGSKA (reference sequence). The CDR3 runs to 14 residues. The CDR3 nucleotides read TGCAGTGCCACCCGGGACGGACGAAAAAACATTCAGTACTTC. It is translated as CSATRDGRKNIQYF.

This clonotype has only a few counts. The rearrangement uses TRBV20-1 and TRBJ2-1; 11 nucleotides agree with TRBD2. Germline CDR1 DFQATT, CDR2 SNEGSKA (reference sequence). With V trimmed by 5 bases and J by 7 bases, 10 bases remained unmatched. The CDR3 consists of 15 residues. In DNA, the CDR3 is TGCAGTGCTGGGCCCCTCGCTAGCGGGAGGAATGAGCAGTTCTTC. Its protein is CSAGPLASGRNEQFF.

The sample holds a few counts of this clonotype. The gene calls are TRBV7-2 and TRBJ1-2; 7 bases fit TRBD1. This CDR3 region has 14 residues. Germline V gene sequence: CDR1 SGHTA, CDR2 FQGNSA. V dropped 0 bases and J dropped 2; count of bases not matched to a gene: 0. CDR3 coding DNA: TGTGCCAGCAGCTTAGCGGGACAGAACTATGGCTACACCTTC. This encodes CASSLAGQNYGYTF.

The rearrangement joins TRBV11-2 to TRBJ2-2; 9 nucleotides align to TRBD2. The junction had 10 bases not matched to a gene; V was cut back by 4 bases and J by 4 bases. The germline V gene has CDR1 SGHAT and CDR2 FQNNGV. The CDR3 has 17 amino acids. This chain's CDR3 is CASSSSWVAGATGELFF. The CDR3, as DNA: TGTGCCAGCAGCTCCAGTTGGGTAGCGGGGGCCACCGGGGAGCTGTTTTTT. The variable domain in full, with the rest retrieved from reference TRBV11-2 and TRBJ2-2, is EAGVAQSPRYKIIEKRQSVAFWCNPISGHATLYWYQQILGQGPKLLIQFQNNGVVDDSQLPKDRFSAERLKGVDSTLKIQPAKLEDSAVYLCASSSSWVAGATGELFFGEGSRLTVL.

The rearrangement uses TRBV5-1 and TRBJ2-7; TRBD1 agrees at 7 bases. V was pared by 6 bases and J by 0 bases, with 6 bases of the junction left unmatched. The CDR3 consists of 14 residues. CDR1 SGHRS and CDR2 YFSETQ come from the germline V gene. The DNA for the CDR3 is TGCGCCAGCACGGCCGGGACAGTCTCCTACGAGCAGTACTTC. Translating it yields CASTAGTVSYEQYF. The full variable domain, rest sourced from reference TRBV5-1 and TRBJ2-7, is KAGVTQTPRYLIKTRGQQVTLSCSPISGHRSVSWYQQTPGQGLQFLFEYFSETQRNKGNFPGRFSGRQFSNSRSEMNVSTLELGDSALYLCASTAGTVSYEQYFGPGTRLTVT.

This clonotype occurred a few times. The rearrangement links TRBV11-3 to TRBJ2-5, with 12 bases aligning to TRBD2. V trimming: 5 bases; J trimming: 5 bases; junction bases outside the gene matches: 6. Germline CDR1 reads SGHNT; CDR2 reads YENEEA. The CDR3 has 15 amino acids. The CDR3 DNA sequence: TGTGCCAGCAGCCCGACTAGCGGGAGAAGTGAGACCCAGTACTTC. Translated, it gives CASSPTSGRSETQYF.

As regards this clonotype: Lacking the conserved final phenylalanine or tryptophan, this CDR3 likely reflects a read error. This chain joins TRBV6-2 or TRBV6-3 and TRBJ2-7, with D perhaps TRBD1 (5 bases). Looked up from germline, CDR1 is MNHEY and CDR2 is SVGEGT. This CDR3 spans 13 amino acids. V dropped 8 bases and J dropped 4 bases, with 15 bases sitting between them. The CDR3 DNA reads as TGTGCCAGCGATAGGGGATCCGAATACGAGCAGTACCTC. Its protein product is CASDRGSEYEQYL.

The genes are TRBV10-1 and TRBJ2-7; D remains unclear. The CDR3 totals 15 residues. Deletions cut 6 bases from V and 8 bases from J, with 23 bases between. From germline, CDR1 is WNHNN and CDR2 SYGVQD (reference sequence). The CDR3, as DNA: TGCGCCAGCAGCCCCTCAAATGGTAGCCAGGCACAGCAGTACTTC. This codes for CASSPSNGSQAQQYF.

This clonotype showed up many times. The genes are TRBV18 and TRBJ2-2, with D uncertain. This CDR3 is built from 14 residues. Trimming removed 4 bases from V and 2 bases from J, with 8 bases in between. From germline, CDR1 is KGHSH and CDR2 LQKENI. DNA of the CDR3: TGTGCCAGCTCACTACAGCGAAACACCGGGGAGCTGTTTTTT. Translation gives CASSLQRNTGELFF.

This clonotype has a count of ten or more. J is TRBJ2-7 and V is TRBV7-2; D unresolved. Looked up from germline, CDR1 is SGHTA and CDR2 is FQGNSA. Trimming took off 1 base at V and 3 bases at J, with 13 bases between the two ends. CDR3 length equals 15 residues. Here the CDR3 reads CASSLVLGGYYEQYF. CDR3 sequence (DNA): TGTGCCAGCAGCTTAGTTCTCGGCGGATACTACGAGCAGTACTTC.

The chain employs TRBV29-1 and TRBJ1-2; no clear D gene. This CDR3 is 14 amino acids long. Germline V CDR1 and CDR2: SQVTM, ANQGSEA. V was clipped by 7 bases and J by 3 bases, with 18 bases between them. CDR3 DNA: TGCAGCGCCTCCCCTGGGCAGACCGACTATGGCTACACCTTC. Translated, it gives CSASPGQTDYGYTF.